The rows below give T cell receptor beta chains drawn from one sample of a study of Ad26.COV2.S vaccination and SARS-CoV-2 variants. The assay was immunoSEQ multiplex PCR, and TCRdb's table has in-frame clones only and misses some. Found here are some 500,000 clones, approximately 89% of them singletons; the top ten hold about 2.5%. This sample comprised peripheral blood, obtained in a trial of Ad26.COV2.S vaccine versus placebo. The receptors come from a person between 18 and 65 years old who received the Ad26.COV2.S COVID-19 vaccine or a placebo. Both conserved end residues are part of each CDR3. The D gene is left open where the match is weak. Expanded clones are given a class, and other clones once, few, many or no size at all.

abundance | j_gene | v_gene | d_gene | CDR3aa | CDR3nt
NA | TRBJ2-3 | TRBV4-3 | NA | CASSADYQGTDTQYF | TGCGCCAGCAGCGCAGATTACCAGGGGACAGATACGCAGTATTTT
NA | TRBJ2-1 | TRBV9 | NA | CASSARRGGPTYNEQFF | TGTGCCAGCAGCGCCCGGAGAGGGGGGCCGACTTACAATGAGCAGTTCTTC
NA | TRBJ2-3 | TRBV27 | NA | CASSFPGVGTSTDTQYF | TGTGCCAGCAGTTTCCCGGGGGTAGGGACTAGCACAGATACGCAGTATTTT
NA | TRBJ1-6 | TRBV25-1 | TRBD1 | CASSPRDRGYSPLHF | TGTGCCAGCAGTCCTCGGGACAGGGGGTATTCACCCCTCCACTTT
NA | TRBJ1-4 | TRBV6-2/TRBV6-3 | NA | CASSEPPRHGRSWEKLFF | TGTGCCAGCAGCGAACCCCCCCGCCACGGGAGGTCGTGGGAAAAACTGTTTTTT
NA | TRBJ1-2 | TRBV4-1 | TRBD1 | CASSQDWGTGGYTF | TGCGCCAGCAGCCAAGATTGGGGGACAGGTGGCTACACCTTC
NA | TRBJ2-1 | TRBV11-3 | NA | CASSPPPEGEQFF | TGTGCCAGCAGCCCCCCCCCGGAGGGGGAGCAGTTCTTC
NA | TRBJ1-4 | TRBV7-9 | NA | CASSLGAPATNEKLFF | TGTGCCAGCAGCTTAGGGGCCCCCGCAACTAATGAAAAACTGTTTTTT
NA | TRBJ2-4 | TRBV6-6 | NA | CASRLSRVKNIQYF | TGTGCCAGCAGGCTCAGTAGGGTAAAAAACATTCAGTACTTC
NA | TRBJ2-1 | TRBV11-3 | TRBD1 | CASSLGDRVSNEQFF | TGTGCCAGCAGCTTAGGAGACAGGGTAAGCAATGAGCAGTTCTTC
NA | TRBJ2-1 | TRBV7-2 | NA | CASSALGWVNEQFF | TGTGCCAGCAGCGCCCTGGGTTGGGTGAATGAGCAGTTCTTC
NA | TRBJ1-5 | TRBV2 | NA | CASSEEVQPQHF | TGTGCCAGCAGTGAAGAGGTCCAGCCCCAGCATTTT
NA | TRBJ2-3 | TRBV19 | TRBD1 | CASSIISPNDRVDTQYF | TGTGCCAGTAGTATAATTTCGCCGAATGACAGGGTAGATACGCAGTATTTT
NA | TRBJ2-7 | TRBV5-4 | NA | CASSLGGGAQEQYF | TGTGCCAGCAGCTTGGGTGGGGGGGCCCAAGAGCAGTACTTC
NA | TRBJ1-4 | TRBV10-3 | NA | CASQGQDKEKLFF | TGTGCCTCGCAAGGACAAGATAAAGAAAAACTGTTTTTT
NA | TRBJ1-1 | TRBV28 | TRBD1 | CASSSTGFGLNTEAFF | TGTGCCAGCAGCTCGACAGGGTTTGGTCTGAACACTGAAGCTTTCTTT
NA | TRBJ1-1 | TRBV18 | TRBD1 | CASSTRDSLNTEAFF | TGTGCCAGCTCAACGAGGGACAGCCTAAACACTGAAGCTTTCTTT
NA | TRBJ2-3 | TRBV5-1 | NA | CASSLLGFTDTQYF | TGCGCCAGCAGCTTGTTGGGTTTCACAGATACGCAGTATTTT
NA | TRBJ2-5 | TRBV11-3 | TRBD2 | CASSLDLGAGTSGRETQYF | TGTGCCAGCAGCTTAGATCTTGGCGCGGGAACTAGCGGGAGAGAGACCCAGTACTTC
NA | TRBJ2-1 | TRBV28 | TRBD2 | CASRQGGTSGSDEQFF | TGTGCCAGCAGACAGGGGGGGACTAGCGGGTCCGATGAGCAGTTCTTC
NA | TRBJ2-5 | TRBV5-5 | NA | CASSTPPGARGTQYF | TGTGCCAGCTCTACCCCCCCAGGGGCGCGTGGGACCCAGTACTTC
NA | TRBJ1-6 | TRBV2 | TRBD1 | CASRQGVDSPLHF | TGTGCCAGCAGGCAGGGGGTGGATTCACCCCTCCACTTT
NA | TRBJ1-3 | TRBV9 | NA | CASSVVGNSGNTIYF | TGTGCCAGCAGCGTAGTCGGAAACTCTGGAAACACCATATATTTT
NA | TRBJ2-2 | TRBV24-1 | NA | CATSDLGEGDTGELFF | TGTGCCACCAGTGATCTCGGAGAGGGAGATACCGGGGAGCTGTTTTTT
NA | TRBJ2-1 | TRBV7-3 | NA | CASSSGSGSSYNEQFF | TGTGCCAGCAGCTCAGGAAGCGGAAGCTCCTACAATGAGCAGTTCTTC
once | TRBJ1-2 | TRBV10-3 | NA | CAISESAGERYGYTF | TGTGCCATCAGTGAGTCGGCGGGCGAACGCTATGGCTACACCTTC
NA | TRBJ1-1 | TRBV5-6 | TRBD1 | CASSRGGRGTEAFF | TGTGCCAGCAGCCGAGGGGGCCGCGGTACTGAAGCTTTCTTT
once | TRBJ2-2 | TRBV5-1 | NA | CASSWDGPNTGELFF | TGCGCCAGCAGCTGGGATGGACCGAACACCGGGGAGCTGTTTTTT
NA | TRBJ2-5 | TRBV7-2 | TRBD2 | CASSLGGLAGETQYF | TGTGCCAGCAGCTTAGGTGGACTAGCGGGCGAGACCCAGTACTTC
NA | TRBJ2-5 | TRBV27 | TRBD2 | CASSLGGGGAFPETQYF | TGTGCCAGCAGTTTAGGGGGCGGGGGGGCGTTTCCGGAGACCCAGTACTTC
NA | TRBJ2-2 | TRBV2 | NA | CASSENRGTGELFF | TGTGCCAGCAGTGAAAATCGGGGGACCGGGGAGCTGTTTTTT
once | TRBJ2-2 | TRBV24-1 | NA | CATSDLKGGGTSGELFF | TGTGCCACCAGTGACCTCAAGGGAGGAGGGACAAGCGGGGAGCTGTTTTTT
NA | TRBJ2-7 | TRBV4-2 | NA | CASSQDRQFPYEQYF | TGTGCCAGCAGCCAAGACCGGCAGTTCCCCTACGAGCAGTACTTC
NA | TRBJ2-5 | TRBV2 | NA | CASSDRVGGETQYF | TGTGCCAGCAGTGACAGGGTCGGGGGAGAGACCCAGTACTTC
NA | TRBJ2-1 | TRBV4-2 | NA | CASSQGGPQFF | TGTGCCAGCAGCCAGGGCGGGCCGCAGTTCTTC
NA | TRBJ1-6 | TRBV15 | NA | CATSSANSPLHF | TGTGCCACCAGCAGCGCCAATTCACCCCTCCACTTT
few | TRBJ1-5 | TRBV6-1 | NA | CASSELGRGYQPQHF | TGTGCCAGCAGTGAATTGGGCAGGGGATACCAGCCCCAGCATTTT
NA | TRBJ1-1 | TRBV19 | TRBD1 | CASRWIDRASAEAFF | TGTGCCAGTCGCTGGATTGACAGGGCCAGCGCTGAAGCTTTCTTT
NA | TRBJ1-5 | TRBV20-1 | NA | CSASEGVGNQPQHF | TGCAGTGCTAGTGAGGGAGTGGGCAATCAGCCCCAGCATTTT
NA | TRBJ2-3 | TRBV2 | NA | CASRVMVTDTQYF | TGTGCCAGCAGGGTCATGGTCACAGATACGCAGTATTTT
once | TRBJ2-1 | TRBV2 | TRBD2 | CASTSGSFSYNEQFF | TGTGCCAGCACTAGCGGGAGTTTCTCCTACAATGAGCAGTTCTTC
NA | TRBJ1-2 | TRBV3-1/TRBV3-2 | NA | CASSRLTGSGGYTF | TGTGCCAGCAGCCGCCTTACAGGATCCGGCGGCTACACCTTC
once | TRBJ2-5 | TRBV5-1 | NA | CASSLWDPETQYF | TGCGCCAGCAGCTTGTGGGATCCCGAGACCCAGTACTTC
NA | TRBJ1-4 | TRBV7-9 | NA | CATAGGAFNEKLFF | TGTGCCACCGCCGGAGGGGCCTTTAATGAAAAACTGTTTTTT
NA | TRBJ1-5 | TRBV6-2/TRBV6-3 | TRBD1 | CASSLDTGDYQPQHF | TGTGCCAGCAGCTTGGATACAGGGGATTACCAGCCCCAGCATTTT